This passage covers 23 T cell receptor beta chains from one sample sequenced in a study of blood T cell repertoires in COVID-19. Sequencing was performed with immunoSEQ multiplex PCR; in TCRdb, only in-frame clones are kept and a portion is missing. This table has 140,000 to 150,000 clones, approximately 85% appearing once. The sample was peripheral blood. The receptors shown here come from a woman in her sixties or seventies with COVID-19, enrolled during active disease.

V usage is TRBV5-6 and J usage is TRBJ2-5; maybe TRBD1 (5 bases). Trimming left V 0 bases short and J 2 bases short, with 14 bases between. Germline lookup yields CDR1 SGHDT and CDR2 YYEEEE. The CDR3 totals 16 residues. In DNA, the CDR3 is TGTGCCAGCAGCTTGGCCCAGGGTGGCACTCAAGAGACCCAGTACTTC. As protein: CASSLAQGGTQETQYF. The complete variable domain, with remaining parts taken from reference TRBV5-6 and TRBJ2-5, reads DAGVTQSPTHLIKTRGQQVTLRCSPKSGHDTVSWYQQALGQGPQFIFQYYEEEERQRGNFPDRFSGHQFPNYSSELNVNALLLGDSALYLCASSLAQGGTQETQYFGPGTRLLVL.

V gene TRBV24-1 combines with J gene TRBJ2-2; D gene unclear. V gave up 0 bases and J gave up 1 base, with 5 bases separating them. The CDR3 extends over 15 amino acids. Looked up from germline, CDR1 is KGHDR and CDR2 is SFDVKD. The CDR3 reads CATSDLNGNTGELFF. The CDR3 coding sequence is TGTGCCACCAGTGATTTGAACGGGAACACCGGGGAGCTGTTTTTT.

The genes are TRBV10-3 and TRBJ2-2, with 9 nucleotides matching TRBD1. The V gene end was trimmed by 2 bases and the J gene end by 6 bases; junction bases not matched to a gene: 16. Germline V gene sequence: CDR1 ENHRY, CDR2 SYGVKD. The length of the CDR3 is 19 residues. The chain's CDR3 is CAISEPMVVGQGNAGELFF. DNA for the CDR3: TGTGCCATCAGTGAGCCGATGGTGGTGGGACAGGGAAACGCCGGGGAGCTGTTTTTT.

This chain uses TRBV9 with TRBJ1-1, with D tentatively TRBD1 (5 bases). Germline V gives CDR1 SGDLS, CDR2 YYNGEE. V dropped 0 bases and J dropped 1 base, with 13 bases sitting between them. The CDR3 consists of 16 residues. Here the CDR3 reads CASSVGQGIRNTEAFF. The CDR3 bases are TGTGCCAGCAGCGTAGGGCAGGGTATCCGGAACACTGAAGCTTTCTTT.

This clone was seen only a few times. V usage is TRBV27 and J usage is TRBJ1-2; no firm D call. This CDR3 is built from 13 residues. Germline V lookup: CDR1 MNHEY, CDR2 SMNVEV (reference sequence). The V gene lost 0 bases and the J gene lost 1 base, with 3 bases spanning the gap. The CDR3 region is CASSLSRNYGYTF. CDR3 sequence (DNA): TGTGCCAGCAGTTTATCGCGTAACTATGGCTACACCTTC.

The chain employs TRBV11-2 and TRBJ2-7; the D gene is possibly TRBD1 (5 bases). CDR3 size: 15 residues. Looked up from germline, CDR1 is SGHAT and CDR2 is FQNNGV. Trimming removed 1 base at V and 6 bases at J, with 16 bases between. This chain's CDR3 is CASSLVRTGLSEQYF. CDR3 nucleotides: TGTGCCAGCAGCTTAGTACGCACAGGTTTAAGCGAGCAGTACTTC.

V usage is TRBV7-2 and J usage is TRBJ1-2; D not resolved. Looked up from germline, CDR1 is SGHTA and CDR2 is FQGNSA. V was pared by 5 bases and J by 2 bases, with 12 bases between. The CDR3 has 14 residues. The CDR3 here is CASSLHGSNYGYTF. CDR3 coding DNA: TGTGCCAGCAGCCTACACGGGTCGAACTATGGCTACACCTTC.

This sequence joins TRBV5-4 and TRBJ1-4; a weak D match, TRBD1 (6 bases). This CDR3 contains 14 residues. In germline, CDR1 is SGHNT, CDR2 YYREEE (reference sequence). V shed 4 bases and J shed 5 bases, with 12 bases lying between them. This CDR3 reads CASSHRDTNEKLFF. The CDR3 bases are TGTGCCAGCAGCCACAGGGATACAAATGAAAAACTGTTTTTT.

CDR3 amino acids: CASNPGQGFRDEQFF. The CDR3 DNA reads TGTGCCAGCAACCCGGGACAGGGTTTTCGGGATGAGCAGTTCTTC. The chain carries TRBV6-6 and TRBJ2-1; 9 bases match TRBD1. The CDR3 covers 15 residues. Per germline, CDR1 MNHNY and CDR2 SVGAGI (reference sequence). V lost 7 bases to trimming and J lost 8 bases; unmatched junction nucleotides: 12.

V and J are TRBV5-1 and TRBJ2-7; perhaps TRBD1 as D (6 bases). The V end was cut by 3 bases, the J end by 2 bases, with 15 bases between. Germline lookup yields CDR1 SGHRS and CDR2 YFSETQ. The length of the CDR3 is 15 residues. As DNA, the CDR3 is TGCGCCAGCAGCTACTATGACCGGGACACCTACGAGCAGTACTTC. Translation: CASSYYDRDTYEQYF.

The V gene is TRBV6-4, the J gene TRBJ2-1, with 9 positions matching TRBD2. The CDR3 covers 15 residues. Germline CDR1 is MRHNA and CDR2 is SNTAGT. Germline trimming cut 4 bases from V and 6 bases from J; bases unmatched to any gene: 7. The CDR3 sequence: CASSAGGSGGNEQFF. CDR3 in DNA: TGTGCCAGCAGTGCCGGAGGTAGCGGGGGCAATGAGCAGTTCTTC.

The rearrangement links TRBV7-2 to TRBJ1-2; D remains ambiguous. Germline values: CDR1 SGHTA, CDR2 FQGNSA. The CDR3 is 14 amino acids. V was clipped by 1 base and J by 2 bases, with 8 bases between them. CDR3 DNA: TGTGCCAGCAGCTTAGGGATGGAGAACTATGGCTACACCTTC. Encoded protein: CASSLGMENYGYTF.

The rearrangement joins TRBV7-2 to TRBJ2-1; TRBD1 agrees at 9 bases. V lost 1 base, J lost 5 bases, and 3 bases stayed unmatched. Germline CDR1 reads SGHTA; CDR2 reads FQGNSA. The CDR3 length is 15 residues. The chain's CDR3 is CASSLGDRVNNEQFF. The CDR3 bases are TGTGCCAGCAGCTTAGGGGACAGGGTGAACAATGAGCAGTTCTTC.

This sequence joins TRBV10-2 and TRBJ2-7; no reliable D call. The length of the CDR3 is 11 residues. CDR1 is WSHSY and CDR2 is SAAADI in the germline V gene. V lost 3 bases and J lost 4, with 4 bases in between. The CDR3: CASSDRYEQYF. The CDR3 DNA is TGCGCCAGCAGTGACCGGTACGAGCAGTACTTC.

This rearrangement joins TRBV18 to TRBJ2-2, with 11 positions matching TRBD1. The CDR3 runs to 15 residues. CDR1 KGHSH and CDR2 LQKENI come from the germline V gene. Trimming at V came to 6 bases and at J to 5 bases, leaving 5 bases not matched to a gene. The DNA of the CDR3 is TGTGCCAGCTCCCTCGGACAGGGGGCGACCGGGGAGCTGTTTTTT. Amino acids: CASSLGQGATGELFF.

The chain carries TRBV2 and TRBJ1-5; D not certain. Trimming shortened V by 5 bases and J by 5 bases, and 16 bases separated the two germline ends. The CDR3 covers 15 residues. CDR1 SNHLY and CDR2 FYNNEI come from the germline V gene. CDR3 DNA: TGTGCCAGCAGTCCCGCCATAGTTGAGTATCAGCCCCAGCATTTT. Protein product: CASSPAIVEYQPQHF.

CDR3 in DNA: TGCGCCAGCAGGCTCAGGGGAGAGAACACTGAAGCTTTCTTT. It translates to CASRLRGENTEAFF. The chain couples TRBV5-1 to TRBJ1-1; D is perhaps TRBD1 (6 bases). The CDR3 extends over 14 amino acids. V was pared by 5 bases and J by 1 base, with 12 bases between. The germline gives CDR1 SGHRS, CDR2 YFSETQ.

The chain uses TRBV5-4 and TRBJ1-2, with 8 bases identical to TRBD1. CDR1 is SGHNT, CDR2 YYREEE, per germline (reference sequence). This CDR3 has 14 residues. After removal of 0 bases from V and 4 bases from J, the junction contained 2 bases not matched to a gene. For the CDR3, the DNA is TGTGCCAGCAGCTTGGGCAGGGGGCTCTATGGCTACACCTTC. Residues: CASSLGRGLYGYTF.

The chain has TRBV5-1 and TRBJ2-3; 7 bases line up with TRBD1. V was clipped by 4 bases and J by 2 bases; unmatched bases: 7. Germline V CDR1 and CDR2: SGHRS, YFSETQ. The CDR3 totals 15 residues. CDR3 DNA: TGCGCCAGCAGCGTTACAGGGGACCCCACAGATACGCAGTATTTT. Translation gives CASSVTGDPTDTQYF.

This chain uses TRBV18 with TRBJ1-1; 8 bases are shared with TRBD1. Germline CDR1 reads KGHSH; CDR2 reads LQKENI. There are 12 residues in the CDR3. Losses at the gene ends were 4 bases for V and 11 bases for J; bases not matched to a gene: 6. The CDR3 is CASSRTGRGAFF. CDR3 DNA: TGTGCCAGCTCACGGACAGGGAGGGGGGCTTTCTTT.

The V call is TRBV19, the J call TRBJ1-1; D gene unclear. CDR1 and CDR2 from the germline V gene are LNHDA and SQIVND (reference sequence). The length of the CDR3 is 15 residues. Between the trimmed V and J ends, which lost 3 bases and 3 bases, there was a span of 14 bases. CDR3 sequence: CASSISPGDYTEAFF. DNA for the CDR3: TGTGCCAGTAGTATCTCTCCAGGTGATTACACTGAAGCTTTCTTT.

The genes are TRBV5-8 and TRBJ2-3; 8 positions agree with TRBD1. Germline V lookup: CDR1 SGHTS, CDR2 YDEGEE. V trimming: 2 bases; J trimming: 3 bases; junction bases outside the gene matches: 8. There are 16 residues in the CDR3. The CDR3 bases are TGTGCCAGCAGCTTACGGACAGGGCTAAGTACAGATACGCAGTATTTT. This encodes CASSLRTGLSTDTQYF.

The DNA of the CDR3 is TGCGCCAGCAGCCAAGGGGACGGGGGGCCCTTTGAGACCCAGTACTTC. It codes for CASSQGDGGPFETQYF. V is TRBV4-3 and J is TRBJ2-5, with D perhaps matching TRBD2 (7 bases). Trimming took 1 base from V and 5 from J, leaving 17 bases between them. Germline CDR1 is LGHNA and CDR2 is YSLEER. The CDR3 runs 16 residues.